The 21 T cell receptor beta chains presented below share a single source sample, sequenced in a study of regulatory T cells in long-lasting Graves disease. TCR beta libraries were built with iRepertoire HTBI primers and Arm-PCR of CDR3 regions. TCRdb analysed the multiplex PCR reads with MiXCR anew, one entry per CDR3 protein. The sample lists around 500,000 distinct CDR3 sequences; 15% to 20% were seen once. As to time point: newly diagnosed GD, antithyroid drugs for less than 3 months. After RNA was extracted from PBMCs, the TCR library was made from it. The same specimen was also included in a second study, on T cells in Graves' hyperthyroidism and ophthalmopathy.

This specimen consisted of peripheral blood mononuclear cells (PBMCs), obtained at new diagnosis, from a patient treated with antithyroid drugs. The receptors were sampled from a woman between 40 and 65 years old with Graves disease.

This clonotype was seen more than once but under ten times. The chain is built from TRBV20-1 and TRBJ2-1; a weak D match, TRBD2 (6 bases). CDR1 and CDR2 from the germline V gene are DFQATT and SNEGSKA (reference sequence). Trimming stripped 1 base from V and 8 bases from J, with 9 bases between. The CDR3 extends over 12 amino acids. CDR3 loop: CSARGGGDEQFF. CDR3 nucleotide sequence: TGCAGTGCTAGAGGTGGAGGGGATGAGCAGTTCTTC.

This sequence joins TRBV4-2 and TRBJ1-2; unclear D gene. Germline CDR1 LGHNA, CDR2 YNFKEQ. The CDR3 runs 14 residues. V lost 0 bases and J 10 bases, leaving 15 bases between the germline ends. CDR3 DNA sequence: TGTGCCAGCAGCCAAGATCGGGGAAGGGAGACCTACACCTTC. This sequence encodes CASSQDRGRETYTF.

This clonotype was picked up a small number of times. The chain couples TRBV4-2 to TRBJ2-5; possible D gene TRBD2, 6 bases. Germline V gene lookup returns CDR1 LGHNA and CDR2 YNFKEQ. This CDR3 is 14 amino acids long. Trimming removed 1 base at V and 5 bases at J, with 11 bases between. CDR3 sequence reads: CASSQVRGGETQYF. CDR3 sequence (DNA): TGTGCCAGCAGCCAAGTACGAGGAGGGGAGACCCAGTACTTC.

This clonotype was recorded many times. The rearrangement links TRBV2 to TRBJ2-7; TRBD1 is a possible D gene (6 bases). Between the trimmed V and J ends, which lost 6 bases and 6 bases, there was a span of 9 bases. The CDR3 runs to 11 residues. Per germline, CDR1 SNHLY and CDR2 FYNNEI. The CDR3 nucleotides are TGTGCCAGCAGGGACAGTCTCGAGCAGTACTTC. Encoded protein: CASRDSLEQYF.

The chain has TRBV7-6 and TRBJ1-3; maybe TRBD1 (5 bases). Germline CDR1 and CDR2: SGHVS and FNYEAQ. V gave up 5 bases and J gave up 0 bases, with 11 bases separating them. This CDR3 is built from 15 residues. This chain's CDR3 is CASSTTGSSGNTIYF. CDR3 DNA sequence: TGTGCCAGCAGCACTACAGGAAGCTCTGGAAACACCATATATTTT.

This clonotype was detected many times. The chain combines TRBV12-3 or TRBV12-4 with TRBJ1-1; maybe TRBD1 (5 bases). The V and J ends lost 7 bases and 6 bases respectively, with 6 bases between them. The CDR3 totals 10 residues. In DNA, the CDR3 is TGTGCCAGCATAGGGGCTGAAGCTTTCTTT. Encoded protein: CASIGAEAFF.

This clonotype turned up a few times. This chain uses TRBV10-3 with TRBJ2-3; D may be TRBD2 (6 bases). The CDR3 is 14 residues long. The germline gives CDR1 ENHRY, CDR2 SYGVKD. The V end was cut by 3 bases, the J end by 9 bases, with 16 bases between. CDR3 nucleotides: TGTGCCATCAGTGACCCGAGGGGCCGGGGGACGCAGTATTTT. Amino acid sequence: CAISDPRGRGTQYF.

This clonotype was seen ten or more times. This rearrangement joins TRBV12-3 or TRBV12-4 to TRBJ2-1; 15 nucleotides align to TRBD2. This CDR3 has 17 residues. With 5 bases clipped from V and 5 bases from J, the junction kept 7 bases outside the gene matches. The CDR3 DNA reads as TGTGCCAGCAGTCCGTGGACTAGCGGGGGGGCCCACAATGAGCAGTTCTTC. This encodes CASSPWTSGGAHNEQFF.

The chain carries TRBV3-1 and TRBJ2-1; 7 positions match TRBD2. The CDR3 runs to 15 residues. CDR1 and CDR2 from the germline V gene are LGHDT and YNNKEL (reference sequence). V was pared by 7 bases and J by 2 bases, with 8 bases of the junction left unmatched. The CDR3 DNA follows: TGTGCCAGCACCCCCGGGCGGGGGACCTACAATGAGCAGTTCTTC. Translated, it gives CASTPGRGTYNEQFF.

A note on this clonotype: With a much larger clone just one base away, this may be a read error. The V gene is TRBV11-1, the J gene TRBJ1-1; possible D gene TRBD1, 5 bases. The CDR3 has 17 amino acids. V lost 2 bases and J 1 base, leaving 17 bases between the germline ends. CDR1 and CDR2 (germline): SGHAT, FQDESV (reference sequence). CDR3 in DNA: TGTGCCAGCAGCTTAAGGGACCCCGGATGGGAGAACACTGAAGCTTTCTTT. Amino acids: CASSLRDPGWENTEAFF.

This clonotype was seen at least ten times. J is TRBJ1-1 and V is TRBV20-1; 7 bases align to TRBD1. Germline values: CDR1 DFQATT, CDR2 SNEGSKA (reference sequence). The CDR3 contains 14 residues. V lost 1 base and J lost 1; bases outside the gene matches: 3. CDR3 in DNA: TGCAGTGCTAGAGGGGACAGTGGGAACACTGAAGCTTTCTTT. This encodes CSARGDSGNTEAFF.

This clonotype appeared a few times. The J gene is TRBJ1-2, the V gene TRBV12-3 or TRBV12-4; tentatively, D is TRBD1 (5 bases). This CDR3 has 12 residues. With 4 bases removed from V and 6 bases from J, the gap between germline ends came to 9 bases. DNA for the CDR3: TGTGCCAGCAGTTCAGGGTCACATGGCTACACCTTC. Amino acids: CASSSGSHGYTF.

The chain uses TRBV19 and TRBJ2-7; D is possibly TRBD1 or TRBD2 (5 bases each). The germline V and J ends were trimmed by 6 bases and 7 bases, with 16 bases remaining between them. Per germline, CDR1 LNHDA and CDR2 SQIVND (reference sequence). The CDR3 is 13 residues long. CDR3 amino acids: CASSTRTSWEQYF. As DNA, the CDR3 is TGTGCCAGTAGCACTAGGACATCCTGGGAGCAGTACTTC.

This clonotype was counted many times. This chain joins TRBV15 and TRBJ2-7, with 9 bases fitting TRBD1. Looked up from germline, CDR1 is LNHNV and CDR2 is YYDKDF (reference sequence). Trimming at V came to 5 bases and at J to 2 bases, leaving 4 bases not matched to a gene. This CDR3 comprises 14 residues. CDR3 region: CATSPDRGTYEQYF. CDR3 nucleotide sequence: TGTGCCACCAGCCCGGACAGGGGAACCTACGAGCAGTACTTC.

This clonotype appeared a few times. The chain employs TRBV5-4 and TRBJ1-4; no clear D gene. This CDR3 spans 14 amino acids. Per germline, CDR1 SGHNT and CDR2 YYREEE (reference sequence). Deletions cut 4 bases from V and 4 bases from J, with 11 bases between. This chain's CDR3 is CASSLGSVNEKLFF. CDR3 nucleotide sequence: TGTGCCAGCAGCCTAGGGTCCGTTAATGAAAAACTGTTTTTT.

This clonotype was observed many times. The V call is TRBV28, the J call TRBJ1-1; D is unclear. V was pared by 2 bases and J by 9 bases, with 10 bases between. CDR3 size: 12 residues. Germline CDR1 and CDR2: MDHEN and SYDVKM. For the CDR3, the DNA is TGTGCCAGCAGTTTACCGGGATATAAAGCTTTCTTT. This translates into CASSLPGYKAFF. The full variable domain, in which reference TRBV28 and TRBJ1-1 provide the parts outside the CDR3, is DVKVTQSSRYLVKRTGEKVFLECVQDMDHENMFWYRQDPGLGLRLIYFSYDVKMKEKGDIPEGYSVSREKKERFSLILESASTNQTSMYLCASSLPGYKAFFGQGTRLTVV.

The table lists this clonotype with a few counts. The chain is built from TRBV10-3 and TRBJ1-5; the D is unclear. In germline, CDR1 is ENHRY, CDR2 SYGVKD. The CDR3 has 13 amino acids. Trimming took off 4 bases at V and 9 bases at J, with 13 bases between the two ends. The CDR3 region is CAISVGPVGPQHF. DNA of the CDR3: TGTGCCATCAGTGTAGGTCCTGTTGGGCCCCAGCATTTT.

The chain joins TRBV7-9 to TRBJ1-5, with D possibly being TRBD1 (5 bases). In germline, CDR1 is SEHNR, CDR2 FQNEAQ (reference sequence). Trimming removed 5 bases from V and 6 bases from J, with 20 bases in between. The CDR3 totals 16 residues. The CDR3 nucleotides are TGTGCCAGCAGCCTGGGTGTAGGGGCCCCGGGTCAGCCCCAGCATTTT. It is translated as CASSLGVGAPGQPQHF.

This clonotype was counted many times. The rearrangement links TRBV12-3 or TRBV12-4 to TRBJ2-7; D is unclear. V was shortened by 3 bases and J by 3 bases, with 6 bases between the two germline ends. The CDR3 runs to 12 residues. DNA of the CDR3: TGTGCCAGCAGTTTCTCGGGCTACGAGCAGTACTTC. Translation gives CASSFSGYEQYF.

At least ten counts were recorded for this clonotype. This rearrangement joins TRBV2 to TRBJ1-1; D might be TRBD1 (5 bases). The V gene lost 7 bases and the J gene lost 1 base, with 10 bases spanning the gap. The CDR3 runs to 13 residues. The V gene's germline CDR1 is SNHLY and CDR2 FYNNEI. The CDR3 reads CASTRGGNTEAFF. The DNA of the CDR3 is TGTGCCAGCACCCGGGGGGGGAACACTGAAGCTTTCTTT.

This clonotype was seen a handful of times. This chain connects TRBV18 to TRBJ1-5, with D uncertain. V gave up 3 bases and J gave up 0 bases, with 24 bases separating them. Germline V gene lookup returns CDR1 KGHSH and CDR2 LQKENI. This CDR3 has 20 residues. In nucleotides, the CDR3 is TGTGCCAGCTCACCTGGGGTCGGGATGACAAGTTGGAATAGCAATCAGCCCCAGCATTTT. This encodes CASSPGVGMTSWNSNQPQHF.